This T cell receptor (beta chain) is from a study of blood T cell repertoires in COVID-19. Study details: Sites across the United States, Italy and Spain contributed samples from acute and convalescent COVID-19.

The junction had 10 bases not matched to a gene; V was cut back by 0 bases and J by 9 bases. This CDR3 has 16 amino acids. CDR1 and CDR2 (germline): LGHDT, YNNKEL (reference sequence). In the original workflow: Nucleated cell counts were estimated from reference gene primer amplification. Measured with immunoSEQ multiplex PCR; TCRdb has only the in-frame clones, and not every one. Clone size and V and J calls were adopted from that table, with D and trimming inferred from the DNA. The sample holds 250,000 to 400,000 clones, around 90% seen once. The material sequenced was peripheral blood. This sequence was found in a woman aged 30 to 39 with COVID-19, enrolled during active disease. V gene TRBV3-1 (or the pseudogene TRBV3-2) combines with J gene TRBJ2-1; 8 bases fit TRBD2. Here the CDR3 reads CASSQELSGSMGEQFF. The CDR3 bases are TGTGCCAGCAGCCAAGAGTTAAGCGGGAGTATGGGTGAGCAGTTCTTC.